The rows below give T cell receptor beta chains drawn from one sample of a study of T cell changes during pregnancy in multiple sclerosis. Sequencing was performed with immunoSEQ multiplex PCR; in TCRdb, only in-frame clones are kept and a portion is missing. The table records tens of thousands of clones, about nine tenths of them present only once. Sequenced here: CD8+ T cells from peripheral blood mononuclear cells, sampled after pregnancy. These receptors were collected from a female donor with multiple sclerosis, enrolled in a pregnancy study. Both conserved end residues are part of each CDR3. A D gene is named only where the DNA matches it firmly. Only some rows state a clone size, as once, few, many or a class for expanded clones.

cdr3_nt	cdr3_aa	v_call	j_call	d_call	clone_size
TGTGCCAGCAGCTCTACAATAGGGGGCGGGACTGAAGCTTTCTTT	CASSSTIGGGTEAFF	TRBV5-4	TRBJ1-1	TRBD1	.
TGTGCCAGCAGCTCCGGGACAGGGTTCTCCGAGCAGTACTTC	CASSSGTGFSEQYF	TRBV5-5	TRBJ2-7	TRBD1	.
TGTGCCAGCAGCCTCGACAGTTACGCCGACACTGAAGCTTTCTTT	CASSLDSYADTEAFF	TRBV7-2	TRBJ1-1	.	.
TGTGCCAGTATAGGACAGGGAACGAACACCGGGGAGCTGTTTTTT	CASIGQGTNTGELFF	TRBV19	TRBJ2-2	TRBD1	once
TGTGCTAGCAGCCCTTATCCAGGGGGCGGATCTGGGGCCAACGTCCTGACTTTC	CASSPYPGGGSGANVLTF	TRBV7-7	TRBJ2-6	TRBD1	.
TGTGCCAGCAGCGGAGAGGCAGAAACAGATACGCAGTATTTT	CASSGEAETDTQYF	TRBV13	TRBJ2-3	.	.
TGTGCCACCATGACAGAAGCTAACTATGGCTACACCTTC	CATMTEANYGYTF	TRBV6-5	TRBJ1-2	.	.
TGCAGCGCCCCAGGGGACGACAATGAGCAGTTCTTC	CSAPGDDNEQFF	TRBV29-1	TRBJ2-1	.	.
TGTGCCATCAGAGAGGACATCCAATCCCTCTACGAGCAGTACTTC	CAIREDIQSLYEQYF	TRBV10-3	TRBJ2-7	.	.
TGTGCTAGCAGCTTATCGACAGGGAGCACAGATACGCAGTATTTT	CASSLSTGSTDTQYF	TRBV7-7	TRBJ2-3	TRBD1	.
TGTGCCAGCAGTCCTCTAGCACAGCGAACCTACGAGCAGTACTTC	CASSPLAQRTYEQYF	TRBV27	TRBJ2-7	.	.
TGTGCCAGCAGTTTAACCCCAGGGTTTTCACCCCTCCACTTT	CASSLTPGFSPLHF	TRBV27	TRBJ1-6	.	once
TGTGCCAGCGGGACTAGCGGAGAACATGAGCAGTTCTTC	CASGTSGEHEQFF	TRBV9	TRBJ2-1	TRBD2	.
TGTGCCAGCAGAGCTAGCGGGGGCGGCTACGAGCAGTACTTC	CASRASGGGYEQYF	TRBV6-5	TRBJ2-7	TRBD2	once
TGTGCCGTCCACTCGGGGGAGACCCAGTACTTC	CAVHSGETQYF	TRBV27	TRBJ2-5	.	few
TGTGCCATCAGTGATCTTAGCACTGAAGCTTTCTTT	CAISDLSTEAFF	TRBV10-3	TRBJ1-1	.	few
TGTGCCAGCAGCTTAGCGCCGACAGATCAGCCCCAGCATTTT	CASSLAPTDQPQHF	TRBV7-2	TRBJ1-5	.	.
TGTGCCAGCAGCGTAGTAGGGGAAAATTCACCCCTCCACTTT	CASSVVGENSPLHF	TRBV9	TRBJ1-6	.	.
TGTGCCAGCAGCGCTCTGGGAGGGCAAGAGACCCAGTACTTC	CASSALGGQETQYF	TRBV9	TRBJ2-5	TRBD2	.
TGTGCCAGCAGCCCAGCGGGGAATGAAAAACTGTTTTTT	CASSPAGNEKLFF	TRBV7-7	TRBJ1-4	.	.
TGTGCCAGCAGCGGAGGGACAGGGGGGGGGAAGGAGCAGTACTTC	CASSGGTGGGKEQYF	TRBV9	TRBJ2-7	TRBD1	once
TGCGCCAGCAGCTTTCCCGGGGAGCACGAGCAGTACTTC	CASSFPGEHEQYF	TRBV5-1	TRBJ2-7	.	.
TGCGCCAGCAGCCTTCTGACAGGAACCTACGAGCAGTACTTC	CASSLLTGTYEQYF	TRBV4-1	TRBJ2-7	.	.
TGTGCCAGTGGCAGGGAAGCCGGGGAGCTGTTTTTT	CASGREAGELFF	TRBV19	TRBJ2-2	.	.
TGTGCCAGCAGTGGACAGGCGGATGAGCAGTTCTTC	CASSGQADEQFF	TRBV2	TRBJ2-1	.	.
TGTGCCAGCAGTGAAAACACAGACACAGATACGCAGTATTTT	CASSENTDTDTQYF	TRBV6-1	TRBJ2-3	.	.
TGTGCCAGTAGTTGGACAAGGGGTGGCTACACCTTC	CASSWTRGGYTF	TRBV19	TRBJ1-2	.	.
TGTGCCAGCAGCTTACGGAGGGAGGGTCCCACCGGGGAGCTGTTTTTT	CASSLRREGPTGELFF	TRBV11-3	TRBJ2-2	TRBD2	once
TGTGCCAGCAGCCAAGACTATGACAGGGAGAGAGAAGGCTACACCTTC	CASSQDYDREREGYTF	TRBV4-2	TRBJ1-2	TRBD1	.
TGTGCCAGCAGCGCGACAGGTGAATTCTACACCTTC	CASSATGEFYTF	TRBV5-4	TRBJ1-2	.	few
TGCGCCAGCAGCTCTAGGGGAATAGGGCCCTCGAGGAACGAGCAGTACTTC	CASSSRGIGPSRNEQYF	TRBV5-1	TRBJ2-7	.	once
TGTGCCAGCAGCCACCGGGGGGCTGAAGCTTTCTTT	CASSHRGAEAFF	TRBV7-6	TRBJ1-1	.	.
TGTGCCAGCAGCCGGTACGGACAGAACACTGAAGCTTTCTTT	CASSRYGQNTEAFF	TRBV4-2	TRBJ1-1	.	.
TGTGCCAGCAGCCCGGGACTAGCGGGGGCCAAGAATGAGCAGTTCTTC	CASSPGLAGAKNEQFF	TRBV13	TRBJ2-1	TRBD2	once
TGTGCCAGCAAGGCGGGCGGGTACGAGCAGTACTTC	CASKAGGYEQYF	TRBV5-6	TRBJ2-7	.	.
TGTGCCAGCAGCGCCTCTAGCGGGGGCGCCACCGGGGAGCTGTTTTTT	CASSASSGGATGELFF	TRBV9	TRBJ2-2	TRBD2	once
TGTGCCAGCAGCTTTCGCTCTAAAGAGACCCAGTACTTC	CASSFRSKETQYF	TRBV11-1	TRBJ2-5	.	.
TGTGCCAGCAGTCCCCACCCGACAGGGGCCCCTTCTAACTATGGCTACACCTTC	CASSPHPTGAPSNYGYTF	TRBV27	TRBJ1-2	TRBD1	few
TGTGCCAGCAGTGAGAACGGGGGGGACACCGGGGAGCTGTTTTTT	CASSENGGDTGELFF	TRBV6-4	TRBJ2-2	TRBD2	large
TGTGCCAGTAGTATCTCGGGACAGCAACTCTATGGCTACACCTTC	CASSISGQQLYGYTF	TRBV19	TRBJ1-2	TRBD1	.
TGTGCCAGCAGTGATCCCGGGTCCTATAATTCACCCCTCCACTTT	CASSDPGSYNSPLHF	TRBV2	TRBJ1-6	.	.
TGTGCCAGCAGCTTAGCGCCTACCTACGAGCAGTACTTC	CASSLAPTYEQYF	TRBV7-2	TRBJ2-7	.	.
TGCGCCAGCAGCCAACGGGGAGGGCGTGAAAAACTGTTTTTT	CASSQRGGREKLFF	TRBV4-3	TRBJ1-4	.	.
TGCGCCATCCTCCAAATCCTACCTCCCGGGACAGATTATAGCAATCAGCCCCAGCATTTT	CAILQILPPGTDYSNQPQHF	TRBV10-1	TRBJ1-5	TRBD1	.
TGTGCCAGCAGCGTAGGCGGCGGGGTTTTACAGCCCCAGCATTTT	CASSVGGGVLQPQHF	TRBV9	TRBJ1-5	.	.
TGCGCCAGCAGCTTGTCACTAGCGGGGCCCCCCCATGAGCAGTTCTTC	CASSLSLAGPPHEQFF	TRBV5-1	TRBJ2-1	TRBD2	.
TGCGCCAGCAGCCAGGGCGATCCCACGGCTAATGAAAAACTGTTTTTT	CASSQGDPTANEKLFF	TRBV4-3	TRBJ1-4	.	medium-sized
TGCGCCAGCAGCTTTAGCGGGGGGGCGAACACCGGGGAGCTGTTTTTT	CASSFSGGANTGELFF	TRBV5-1	TRBJ2-2	TRBD2	.
TGTGCCAGCAGTGAAGGCCGACTAGCGGGGGAGTACGAGCAGTACTTC	CASSEGRLAGEYEQYF	TRBV6-1	TRBJ2-7	TRBD2	.
TGTGCCAGCAGCGCGTCGGGGCAGGGGGCTGGCACTGAAGCTTTCTTT	CASSASGQGAGTEAFF	TRBV13	TRBJ1-1	TRBD1	.
TGCGCCAGCAGCCAAGAAAGGACAGATTACAATGAGCAGTTCTTC	CASSQERTDYNEQFF	TRBV4-3	TRBJ2-1	.	.